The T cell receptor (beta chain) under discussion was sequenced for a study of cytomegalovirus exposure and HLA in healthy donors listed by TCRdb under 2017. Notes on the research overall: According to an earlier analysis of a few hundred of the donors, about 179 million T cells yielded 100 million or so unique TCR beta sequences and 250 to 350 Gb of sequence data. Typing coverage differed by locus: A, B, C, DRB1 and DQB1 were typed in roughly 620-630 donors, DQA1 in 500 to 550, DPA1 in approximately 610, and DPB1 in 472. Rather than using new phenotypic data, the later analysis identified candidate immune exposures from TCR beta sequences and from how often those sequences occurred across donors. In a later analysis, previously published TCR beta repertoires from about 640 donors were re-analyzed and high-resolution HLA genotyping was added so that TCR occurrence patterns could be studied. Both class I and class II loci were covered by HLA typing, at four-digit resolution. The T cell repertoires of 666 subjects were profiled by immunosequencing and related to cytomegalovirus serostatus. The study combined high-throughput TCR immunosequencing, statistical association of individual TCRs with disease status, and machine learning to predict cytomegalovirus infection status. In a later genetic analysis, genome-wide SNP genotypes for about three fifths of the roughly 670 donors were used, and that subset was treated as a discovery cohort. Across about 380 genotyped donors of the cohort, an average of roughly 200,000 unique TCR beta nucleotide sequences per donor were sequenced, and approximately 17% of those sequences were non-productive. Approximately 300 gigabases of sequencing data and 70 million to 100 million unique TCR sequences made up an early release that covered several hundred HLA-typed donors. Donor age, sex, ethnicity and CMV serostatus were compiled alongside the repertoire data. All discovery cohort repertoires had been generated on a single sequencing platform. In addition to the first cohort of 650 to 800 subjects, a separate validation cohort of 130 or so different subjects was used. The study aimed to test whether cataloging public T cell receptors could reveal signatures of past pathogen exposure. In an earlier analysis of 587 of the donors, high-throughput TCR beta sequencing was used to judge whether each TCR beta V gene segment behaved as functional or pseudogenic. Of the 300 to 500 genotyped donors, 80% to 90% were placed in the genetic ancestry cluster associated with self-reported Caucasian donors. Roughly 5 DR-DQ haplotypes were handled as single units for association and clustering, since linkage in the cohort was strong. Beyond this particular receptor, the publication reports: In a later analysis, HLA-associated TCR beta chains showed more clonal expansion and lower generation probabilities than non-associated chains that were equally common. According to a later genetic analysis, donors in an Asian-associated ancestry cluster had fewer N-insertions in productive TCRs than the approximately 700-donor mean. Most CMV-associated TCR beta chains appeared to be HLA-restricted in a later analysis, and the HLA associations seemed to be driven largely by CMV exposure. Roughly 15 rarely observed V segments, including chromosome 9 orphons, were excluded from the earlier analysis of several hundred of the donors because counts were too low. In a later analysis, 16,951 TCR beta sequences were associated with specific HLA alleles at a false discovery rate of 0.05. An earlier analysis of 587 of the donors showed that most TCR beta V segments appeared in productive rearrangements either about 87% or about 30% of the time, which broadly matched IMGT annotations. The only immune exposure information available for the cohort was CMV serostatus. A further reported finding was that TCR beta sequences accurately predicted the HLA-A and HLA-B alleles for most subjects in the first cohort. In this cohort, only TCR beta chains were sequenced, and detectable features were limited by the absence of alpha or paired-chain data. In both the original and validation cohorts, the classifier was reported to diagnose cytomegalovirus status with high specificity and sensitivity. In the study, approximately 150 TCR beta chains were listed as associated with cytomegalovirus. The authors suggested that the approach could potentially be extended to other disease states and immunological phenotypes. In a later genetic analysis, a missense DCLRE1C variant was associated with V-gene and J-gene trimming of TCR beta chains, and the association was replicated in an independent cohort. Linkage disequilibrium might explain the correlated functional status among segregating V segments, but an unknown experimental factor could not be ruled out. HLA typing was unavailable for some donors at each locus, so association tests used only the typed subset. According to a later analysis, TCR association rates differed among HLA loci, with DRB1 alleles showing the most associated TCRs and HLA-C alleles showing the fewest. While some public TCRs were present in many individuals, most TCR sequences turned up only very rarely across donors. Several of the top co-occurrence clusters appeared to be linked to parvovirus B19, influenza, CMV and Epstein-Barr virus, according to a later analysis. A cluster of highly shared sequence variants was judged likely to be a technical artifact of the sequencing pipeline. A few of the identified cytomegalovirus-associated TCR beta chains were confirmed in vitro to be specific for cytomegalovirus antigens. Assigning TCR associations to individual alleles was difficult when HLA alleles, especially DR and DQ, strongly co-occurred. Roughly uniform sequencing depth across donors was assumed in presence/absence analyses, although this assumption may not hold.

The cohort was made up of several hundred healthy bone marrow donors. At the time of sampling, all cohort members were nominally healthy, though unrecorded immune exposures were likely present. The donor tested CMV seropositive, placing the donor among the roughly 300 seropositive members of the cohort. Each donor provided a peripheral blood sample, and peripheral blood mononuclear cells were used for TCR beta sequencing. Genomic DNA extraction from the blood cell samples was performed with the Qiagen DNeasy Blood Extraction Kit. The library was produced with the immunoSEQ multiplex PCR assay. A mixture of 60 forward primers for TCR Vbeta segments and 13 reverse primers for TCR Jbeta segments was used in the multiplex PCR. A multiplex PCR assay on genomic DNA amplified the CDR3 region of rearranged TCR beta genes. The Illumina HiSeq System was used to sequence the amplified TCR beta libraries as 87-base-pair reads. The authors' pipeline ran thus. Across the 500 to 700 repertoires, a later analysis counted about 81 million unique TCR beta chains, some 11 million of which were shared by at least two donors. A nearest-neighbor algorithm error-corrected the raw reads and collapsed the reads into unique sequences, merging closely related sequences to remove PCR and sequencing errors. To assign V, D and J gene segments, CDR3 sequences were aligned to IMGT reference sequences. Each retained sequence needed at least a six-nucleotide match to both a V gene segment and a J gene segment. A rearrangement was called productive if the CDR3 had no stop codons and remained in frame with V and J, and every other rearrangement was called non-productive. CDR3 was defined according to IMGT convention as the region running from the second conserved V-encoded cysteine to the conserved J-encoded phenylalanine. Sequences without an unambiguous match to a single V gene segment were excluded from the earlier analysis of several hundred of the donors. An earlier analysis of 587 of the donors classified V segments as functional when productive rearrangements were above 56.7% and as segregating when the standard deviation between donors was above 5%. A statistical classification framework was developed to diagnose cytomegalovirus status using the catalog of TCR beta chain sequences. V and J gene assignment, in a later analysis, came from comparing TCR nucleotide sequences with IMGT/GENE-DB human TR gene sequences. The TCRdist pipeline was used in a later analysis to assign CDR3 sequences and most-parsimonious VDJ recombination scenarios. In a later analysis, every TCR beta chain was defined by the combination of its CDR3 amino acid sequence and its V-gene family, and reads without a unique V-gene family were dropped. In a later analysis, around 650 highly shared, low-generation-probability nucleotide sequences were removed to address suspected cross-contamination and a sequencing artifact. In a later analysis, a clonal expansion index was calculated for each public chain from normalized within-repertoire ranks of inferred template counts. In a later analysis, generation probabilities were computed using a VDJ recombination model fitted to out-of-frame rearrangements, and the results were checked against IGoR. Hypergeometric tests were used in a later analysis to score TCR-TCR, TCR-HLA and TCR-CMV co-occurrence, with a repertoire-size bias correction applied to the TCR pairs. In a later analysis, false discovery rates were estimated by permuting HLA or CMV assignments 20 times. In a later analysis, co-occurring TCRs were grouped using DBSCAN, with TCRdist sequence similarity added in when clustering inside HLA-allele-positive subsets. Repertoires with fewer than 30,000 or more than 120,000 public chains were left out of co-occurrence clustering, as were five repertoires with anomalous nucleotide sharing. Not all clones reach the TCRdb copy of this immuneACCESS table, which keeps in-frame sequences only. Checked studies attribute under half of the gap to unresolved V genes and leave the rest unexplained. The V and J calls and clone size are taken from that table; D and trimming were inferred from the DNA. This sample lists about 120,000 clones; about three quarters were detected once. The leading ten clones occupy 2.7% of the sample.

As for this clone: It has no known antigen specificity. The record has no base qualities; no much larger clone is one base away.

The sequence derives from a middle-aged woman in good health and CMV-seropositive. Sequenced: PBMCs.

The nucleotide sequence reads as follows: TGTGCCAGCTCACCGGCCAGCTCTGGAAACACCATATATTTT. It specifies CASSPASSGNTIYF. Recombination connected TRBV18 to TRBJ1-3, with the D gene too uncertain to name. V loses 3 bases of germline sequence and J loses 0 bases, and the interval between the two ends is 6 bases. Per the germline V gene, KGHSH is the CDR1 and LQKENI is the CDR2. The CDR3 numbers 14 residues from cysteine through phenylalanine. The only DNA kept is the CDR3, 42 bases in frame from the first base.